Shown below are 5 T cell receptor beta chains from a single sample sequenced in a study of identical twins. TCRdb ran MiXCR on the 5' RACE reads and lists one entry per CDR3 protein. This repertoire shows approximately 300,000 distinct CDR3 sequences, roughly 9% found once; its top ten account for roughly 7%. The same sample was also studied in work on yellow fever vaccine responses in identical twins.

The sample was CD8+ T cells sorted from blood. The receptors derive from a woman between 18 and 30 years old in good health.

This clonotype occurred many times. The chain has TRBV24-1 and TRBJ2-7, with TRBD1 as a possible D gene (6 bases). With 3 bases removed from V and 8 bases from J, the gap between germline ends came to 10 bases. The CDR3 is made up of 12 amino acids. Germline V gene data show CDR1 as KGHDR and CDR2 as SFDVKD. CDR3 region: CATSDGRGQQYF. Written as DNA, the CDR3 is TGTGCCACCAGTGATGGCAGGGGTCAGCAGTACTTC.

This clonotype was picked up many times. The rearrangement joins TRBV6-4 to TRBJ2-3; D is possibly TRBD1 (6 bases). CDR1 and CDR2 from the germline V gene are MRHNA and SNTAGT. The CDR3 is 13 amino acids. Trimming stripped 4 bases from V and 2 bases from J, with 7 bases between. The CDR3 sequence: CASSAGDTDTQYF. CDR3 nucleotides: TGTGCCAGCAGTGCAGGGGACACAGATACGCAGTATTTT.

The CDR3 nucleotides read TGTGCCACCCTTGGGGGACGGGGCTTAAACATTCAGTACTTC. This gives the protein CATLGGRGLNIQYF. This chain uses TRBV6-1 with TRBJ2-4; D is tentatively TRBD1 or TRBD2 (5 bases each). Trimming left V 10 bases short and J 6 bases short, with 19 bases between. The CDR3 sequence is 14 residues long. Germline CDR1 reads MNHNS; CDR2 reads SASEGT.

This clonotype was seen many times. CDR3 protein: CASSLDGTNTEAFF. The CDR3 bases are TGTGCCAGCAGTTTGGACGGAACGAACACTGAAGCTTTCTTT. The genes are TRBV27 and TRBJ1-1; D unresolved. CDR3 length: 14 amino acids. V lost 3 bases and J lost 1, with 9 bases in between. CDR1 MNHEY and CDR2 SMNVEV come from the germline V gene (reference sequence).

The chain uses TRBV4-1 and TRBJ2-5; perhaps TRBD2 as D (6 bases). The germline gives CDR1 MGHRA, CDR2 YSYEKL. The CDR3 contains 14 residues. V shed 0 bases and J shed 4 bases, with 9 bases lying between them. CDR3 nucleotides: TGCGCCAGCAGCCAAGATATAGCGGCAGAGACCCAGTACTTC. This encodes CASSQDIAAETQYF.